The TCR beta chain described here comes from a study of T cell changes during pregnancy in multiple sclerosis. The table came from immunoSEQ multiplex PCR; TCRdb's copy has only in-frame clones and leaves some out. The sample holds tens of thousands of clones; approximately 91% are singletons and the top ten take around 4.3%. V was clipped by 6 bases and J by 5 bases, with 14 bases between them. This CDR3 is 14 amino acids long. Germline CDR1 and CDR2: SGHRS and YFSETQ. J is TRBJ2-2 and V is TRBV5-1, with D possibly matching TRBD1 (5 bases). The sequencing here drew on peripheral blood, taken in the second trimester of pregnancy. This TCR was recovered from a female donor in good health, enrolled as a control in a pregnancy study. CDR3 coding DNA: TGCGCCAGCAATGGCCTAAAGGGGACCGGGGAGCTGTTTTTT. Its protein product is CASNGLKGTGELFF. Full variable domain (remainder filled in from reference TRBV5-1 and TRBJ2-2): KAGVTQTPRYLIKTRGQQVTLSCSPISGHRSVSWYQQTPGQGLQFLFEYFSETQRNKGNFPGRFSGRQFSNSRSEMNVSTLELGDSALYLCASNGLKGTGELFFGEGSRLTVL.